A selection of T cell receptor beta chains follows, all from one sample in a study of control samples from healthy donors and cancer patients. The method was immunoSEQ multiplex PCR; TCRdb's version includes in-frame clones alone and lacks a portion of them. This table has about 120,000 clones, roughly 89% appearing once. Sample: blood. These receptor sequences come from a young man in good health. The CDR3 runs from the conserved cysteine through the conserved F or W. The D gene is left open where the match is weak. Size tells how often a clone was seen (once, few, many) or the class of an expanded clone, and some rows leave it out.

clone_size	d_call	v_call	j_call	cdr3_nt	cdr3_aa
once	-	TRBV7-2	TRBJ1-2	TGTGCCAGCAGTATACCAGGGATTGGGGCACATGGCTACACCTTC	CASSIPGIGAHGYTF
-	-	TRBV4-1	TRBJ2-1	TGCGCCAGCAGCCACTGGGGGGCCGATGAGCAGTTCTTC	CASSHWGADEQFF
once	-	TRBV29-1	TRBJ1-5	TGCAGCGTTGCTTACCTACCAGACCAGCCCCAGCATTTT	CSVAYLPDQPQHF
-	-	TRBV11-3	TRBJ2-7	TGTGCCAGCAGCCAATCTCACACCTACGAGCAGTACTTC	CASSQSHTYEQYF
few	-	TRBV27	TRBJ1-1	TGTGCCAGCAGTTTTTCAATGAACACTGAAGCTTTCTTT	CASSFSMNTEAFF
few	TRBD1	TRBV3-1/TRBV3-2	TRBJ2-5	TGTGCCAGCAGACCTCCGGGACAGGGTGCCCGGGAGACCCAGTACTTC	CASRPPGQGARETQYF
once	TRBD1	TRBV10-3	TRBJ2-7	TGTGCCATCAGTCCAATCTCTCGGGACAGGGACGAGCAGTACTTC	CAISPISRDRDEQYF
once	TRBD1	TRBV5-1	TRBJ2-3	TGCGCCAGCAGCTCACAGGGGCAACAGACAGATACGCAGTATTTT	CASSSQGQQTDTQYF
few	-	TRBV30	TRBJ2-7	TGTGCCTGGAGTGTCCCACCAGGGGCCTACGAGCAGTACTTC	CAWSVPPGAYEQYF
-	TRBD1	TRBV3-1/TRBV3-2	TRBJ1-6	TGTGCCAGCAGCCAAGATACAGGGGGGCTTACACCCCTCCACTTT	CASSQDTGGLTPLHF